Below, 16 T cell receptor beta chains from the same sample are listed, as sequenced in a study of T cells in Graves' hyperthyroidism and ophthalmopathy. Template material for amplifying TCR beta CDR3 regions consisted of RNA transcripts. In the first-round RT-PCR of the TCR CDR3, the HTBI primer set was used. TCRdb re-derived calls from the multiplex PCR reads in MiXCR, one entry per CDR3 protein. Among approximately 410,000 distinct CDR3 sequences listed, 12% to 15% were seen once. Sequencing input: blood. The receptor set was obtained from a woman between 18 and 29 years old with Graves' hyperthyroidism.

The chain recombines TRBV20-1 with TRBJ2-7; 9 bases are a match to TRBD1. V was pared by 6 bases and J by 0 bases, with 6 bases of the junction left unmatched. The CDR3 runs to 14 residues. CDR1 and CDR2 from the germline V gene are DFQATT and SNEGSKA (reference sequence). As DNA, the CDR3 is TGCAGTGCGTTACGGACAGGGGACTCCTACGAGCAGTACTTC. Amino acid sequence: CSALRTGDSYEQYF.

This clonotype was seen many times. The chain combines TRBV28 with TRBJ1-3, with TRBD1 identical over 8 bases. The CDR3 loop spans 14 amino acids. Germline values: CDR1 MDHEN, CDR2 SYDVKM. V gave up 5 bases and J gave up 4 bases; unmatched junction bases: 4. CDR3 nucleotides: TGTGCCAGCAGTGAGGACAGGGAAGGAAACACCATATATTTT. Residues: CASSEDREGNTIYF.

V is TRBV20-1 and J is TRBJ1-3; 8 bases are shared with TRBD1. Germline CDR1 reads DFQATT; CDR2 reads SNEGSKA (reference sequence). The CDR3 length is 18 residues. J gave up 2 bases and V 3 bases, and 15 bases lay outside the gene matches. CDR3 amino acids: CSARVWDRTSPAGNTIYF. The CDR3 nucleotides are TGCAGTGCTAGGGTCTGGGACAGGACGTCTCCGGCTGGAAACACCATATATTTT.

As to this clonotype: Possible read error: a much larger clone is one base away. V and J are TRBV28 and TRBJ2-7; D is undetermined. The V gene's germline CDR1 is MDHEN and CDR2 SYDVKM. The CDR3 totals 11 residues. The CDR3 bases are TGTACCAGCAGTTTATTGGTCGAGCAGTACTTC. It specifies CTSSLLVEQYF.

This clonotype was recorded many times. V is TRBV6-1 and J is TRBJ1-2, with 7 bases that match TRBD1. V lost 6 bases, J lost 6 bases, and 7 bases stayed unmatched. CDR1 and CDR2 from the germline V gene are MNHNS and SASEGT. This CDR3 contains 13 residues. CDR3 in DNA: TGTGCCAGCAGCACACCAGGGGGTAATGGCTACACCTTC. This sequence encodes CASSTPGGNGYTF.

This clonotype has just a few counts. The chain couples TRBV5-1 to TRBJ1-1; possible D gene TRBD1, 6 bases. The germline gives CDR1 SGHRS, CDR2 YFSETQ. Trimming took 0 bases from V and 11 from J, leaving 11 bases between them. The CDR3 runs 12 residues. The CDR3 region has the DNA TGCGCCAGCAGCTTGGCAGGGGATGTGGCTTTCTTT. This translates into CASSLAGDVAFF. The full variable domain, in which reference TRBV5-1 and TRBJ1-1 provide the parts outside the CDR3, is KAGVTQTPRYLIKTRGQQVTLSCSPISGHRSVSWYQQTPGQGLQFLFEYFSETQRNKGNFPGRFSGRQFSNSRSEMNVSTLELGDSALYLCASSLAGDVAFFGQGTRLTVV.

This chain connects TRBV28 to TRBJ1-2; 9 bases map to TRBD1. The J segment lost 4 bases and the V segment lost 2 bases, leaving 14 bases of the junction unmatched. CDR1 and CDR2 from the germline V gene are MDHEN and SYDVKM. The CDR3 length is 18 residues. DNA of the CDR3: TGTGCCAGCAGTTTAACGGGGGATCGGGACAGGGCCCTCTATGGCTACACCTTC. Translating it yields CASSLTGDRDRALYGYTF.

This clonotype was observed a few times. The chain uses TRBV6-2 or TRBV6-3 and TRBJ1-6; D ambiguous. The CDR3 contains 16 residues. CDR1 is MNHEY and CDR2 is SVGEGT in the germline V gene. V was trimmed by 0 bases and J by 7 bases, leaving 13 bases between them. CDR3 in amino acids: CASSYSRTGGNSPLHF. The CDR3 nucleotides are TGTGCCAGCAGTTACTCCCGGACGGGAGGGAATTCACCCCTCCACTTT.

This clonotype was counted a few times. V is TRBV2 and J is TRBJ2-1; 9 nucleotides align to TRBD2. The V segment lost 6 bases and the J segment 6 bases; nucleotides outside the gene matches: 6. CDR1 is SNHLY and CDR2 is FYNNEI in the germline V gene. The CDR3 extends over 14 amino acids. As DNA, the CDR3 is TGTGCCAGCAGGCTAGCGGGACCCTTCAATGAGCAGTTCTTC. Amino acid sequence: CASRLAGPFNEQFF.

This clonotype was counted at least ten times. This sequence joins TRBV7-8 and TRBJ2-1, with TRBD2 identical over 9 bases. With V trimmed by 5 bases and J by 15 bases, 14 bases remained unmatched. This CDR3 has 14 amino acids. Germline CDR1 SGHVS, CDR2 FQNEAQ. CDR3 protein: CASSRLADKMRRFF. DNA of the CDR3: TGTGCCAGCAGCCGACTAGCGGATAAAATGAGGCGGTTCTTC.

This clonotype was observed many times. The V gene is TRBV27, the J gene TRBJ1-5; D may be TRBD1 (5 bases). CDR1 and CDR2 (germline): MNHEY, SMNVEV (reference sequence). The CDR3 consists of 15 residues. Trimming removed 2 bases from V and 5 bases from J, with 13 bases in between. Here the CDR3 DNA reads TGTGCCAGCAGTTTAGATGCGCAGGGCGATCAGCCCCAGCATTTT. This codes for CASSLDAQGDQPQHF.

In the case of this clonotype: It may be a read error: a sequence one base away is much more abundant. This chain links TRBV29-1 with TRBJ2-3; 7 bases match TRBD1. This CDR3 is built from 14 residues. Germline V lookup: CDR1 SQVTM, CDR2 ANQGSEA. In DNA form, the CDR3 reads TGCAGCGTTGAATCCGGGAAAGGGACAGATATGCAGTATTTT. This gives the protein CSVESGKGTDMQYF.

This clonotype came up many times. This chain links TRBV2 with TRBJ1-4, with 7 positions matching TRBD1. Germline-derived CDR1 and CDR2 are SNHLY and FYNNEI. The CDR3 has 15 residues. V lost 4 bases and J lost 6; bases outside the gene matches: 8. CDR3 sequence (DNA): TGTGCCAGCAGTGGGACCACAGGGGACTATGAAAAACTGTTTTTT. Its protein product is CASSGTTGDYEKLFF.

A few counts support this clonotype. The CDR3, as DNA: TGTGCCAGCAGTTTATCGTCAAAGAAGTATACGCAGTATTTT. Translation gives CASSLSSKKYTQYF. The genes are TRBV27 and TRBJ2-3; unclear D gene. Deletions cut 0 bases from V and 7 bases from J, with 11 bases between. Germline-derived CDR1 and CDR2 are MNHEY and SMNVEV (reference sequence). CDR3 length: 14 residues.

This clonotype was recorded at least ten times. The chain is built from TRBV2 and TRBJ1-2, with D unclear. V was shortened by 5 bases and J by 2 bases, with 9 bases between the two germline ends. The V gene's germline CDR1 is SNHLY and CDR2 FYNNEI. The CDR3 runs 13 residues. The DNA for the CDR3 is TGTGCCAGCAGTTATCAGTACAACTATGGCTACACCTTC. This translates into CASSYQYNYGYTF.

The rearrangement links TRBV4-2 to TRBJ2-5; D may be TRBD2 (8 bases). Per the germline V gene, CDR1 is LGHNA and CDR2 is YNFKEQ. V was shortened by 4 bases and J by 4 bases, with 22 bases between the two germline ends. CDR3 length: 17 residues. The CDR3, as DNA: TGTGCCAGCAGCCCAGGGGGGGTAGCGGGATTGGGAGAGACCCAGTACTTC. As protein: CASSPGGVAGLGETQYF.